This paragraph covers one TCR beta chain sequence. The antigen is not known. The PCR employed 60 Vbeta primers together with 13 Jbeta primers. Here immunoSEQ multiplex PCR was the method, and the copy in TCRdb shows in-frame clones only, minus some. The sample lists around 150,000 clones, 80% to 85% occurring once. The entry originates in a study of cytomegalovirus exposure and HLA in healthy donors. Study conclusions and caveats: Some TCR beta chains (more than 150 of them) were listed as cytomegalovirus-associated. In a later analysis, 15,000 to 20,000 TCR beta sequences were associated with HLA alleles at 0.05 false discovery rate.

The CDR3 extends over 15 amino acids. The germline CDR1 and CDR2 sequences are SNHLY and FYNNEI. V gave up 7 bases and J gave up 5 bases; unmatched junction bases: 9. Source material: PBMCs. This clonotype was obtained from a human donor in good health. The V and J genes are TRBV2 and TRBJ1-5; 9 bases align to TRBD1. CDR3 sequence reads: CASIRDRAGDQPQHF. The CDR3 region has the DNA TGTGCCAGCATCCGGGACAGGGCGGGGGATCAGCCCCAGCATTTT.